The rows below give T cell receptor beta chains drawn from one sample of a study of T-cell reconstitution after alpha-beta-depleted transplantation in children. From the PCR reads, TCRdb called clonotypes with MiXCR, one entry per CDR3 protein. The table has about 980,000 distinct CDR3 sequences, around 30% seen once. Here the sequenced sample was PBMCs, mostly from graft donor cells, taken 360 days after TCRalphabeta/CD19-depleted stem cell transplant. All receptors come from a boy in the first two years of life who had a stem cell transplant for SCID, so the T cells may come from the graft donor. Both conserved end residues are part of each CDR3. D genes are given only for firm matches. Only part of the rows carry a size: once, few, many, or a class if the clone is expanded.

CDR3 protein | CDR3 DNA | clone size | D gene | J gene | V gene
CSASTGQAAGNTIYF | TGCAGTGCTAGTACCGGACAGGCAGCTGGAAACACCATATATTTT | few | TRBD1 | TRBJ1-3 | TRBV20-1
CASSQEGKGGSEAFF | TGTGCCAGCAGCCAAGAGGGGAAGGGGGGTTCTGAAGCTTTCTTT | . | . | TRBJ1-1 | TRBV4-2
CASSLHFQETQYF | TGTGCCAGCAGTTTACACTTCCAAGAGACCCAGTACTTC | few | . | TRBJ2-5 | TRBV12-3/TRBV12-4
CASSQRDRLETQYF | TGTGCCAGCAGTCAACGGGACAGGTTAGAGACCCAGTACTTC | . | TRBD1 | TRBJ2-5 | TRBV27
CASSEVLRSSGGQETQYF | TGTGCCAGCAGTGAAGTGTTGAGGTCTAGCGGGGGCCAAGAGACCCAGTACTTC | few | TRBD2 | TRBJ2-5 | TRBV6-1
CASSLHGQHYGYTF | TGTGCCAGCAGCTTACACGGACAGCACTATGGCTACACCTTC | once | . | TRBJ1-2 | TRBV11-2
CASSLAARTYEQYF | TGCGCCAGCAGCTTGGCGGCCAGGACCTACGAGCAGTACTTC | few | . | TRBJ2-7 | TRBV5-1
CASRMTVNYGYTF | TGTGCCAGCAGGATGACAGTCAACTATGGCTACACCTTC | few | . | TRBJ1-2 | TRBV6-1
CASSRSSNQPQHF | TGTGCCAGCAGCCGGAGTAGCAATCAGCCCCAGCATTTT | few | . | TRBJ1-5 | TRBV6-2/TRBV6-3
CASSLLLRREQFF | TGTGCCAGCAGCTTATTATTGCGGAGGGAGCAGTTCTTC | few | . | TRBJ2-1 | TRBV7-2
CSASRAPGTGNEQFF | TGCAGTGCTAGCCGGGCCCCTGGGACGGGCAATGAGCAGTTCTTC | . | . | TRBJ2-1 | TRBV20-1
CASSSPGTSWKETQYF | TGTGCCAGCAGTTCGCCCGGGACTAGCTGGAAAGAGACCCAGTACTTC | few | TRBD2 | TRBJ2-5 | TRBV12-3/TRBV12-4
CASSPQGNGRETQYF | TGCGCCAGCAGCCCGCAGGGAAATGGGCGAGAGACCCAGTACTTC | . | . | TRBJ2-5 | TRBV4-1
CASSLVRNSYEQYF | TGTGCCAGCAGCTTGGTCAGGAATTCCTACGAGCAGTACTTC | few | . | TRBJ2-7 | TRBV5-5
CASSESGLAGLREQYF | TGTGCCAGCAGTGAATCGGGACTAGCGGGGCTACGGGAGCAGTACTTC | few | TRBD2 | TRBJ2-7 | TRBV25-1
CASSYEAGVNTEAFF | TGTGCCAGCAGTTACGAGGCAGGGGTGAACACTGAAGCTTTCTTT | few | . | TRBJ1-1 | TRBV6-5
CASSPGRSWDGYTF | TGCGCCAGCAGCCCCGGCCGTTCTTGGGATGGCTACACCTTC | . | . | TRBJ1-2 | TRBV5-1
CASSAGTGNTVAYEQYF | TGCGCCAGCAGCGCGGGGACAGGGAATACTGTCGCCTACGAGCAGTACTTC | few | TRBD1 | TRBJ2-7 | TRBV5-1
CASSKQGYQPQHF | TGTGCCAGCAGTAAACAGGGTTATCAGCCCCAGCATTTT | few | . | TRBJ1-5 | TRBV12-3/TRBV12-4
CASSPIPGGYEQYF | TGTGCCAGCTCACCTATACCCGGGGGCTACGAGCAGTACTTC | once | . | TRBJ2-7 | TRBV18
CASSFGALETQYF | TGTGCCAGCAGCTTTGGAGCTCTTGAGACCCAGTACTTC | many | . | TRBJ2-5 | TRBV5-5
CSGLPGLAGYLGTDTQYF | TGCAGTGGGTTACCGGGACTAGCGGGGTACTTGGGCACAGATACGCAGTATTTT | few | TRBD2 | TRBJ2-3 | TRBV20-1
CASSYGPVSEQYF | TGTGCCAGCAGTTACGGGCCGGTGAGCGAGCAGTACTTC | . | . | TRBJ2-7 | TRBV6-5
CASILGPSVALSYNEQFF | TGTGCCAGCATCCTGGGTCCGTCCGTGGCCCTCTCCTACAATGAGCAGTTCTTC | . | . | TRBJ2-1 | TRBV6-1
CASYKGVASSNEQFF | TGTGCCAGCTATAAGGGGGTAGCTAGTAGTAATGAGCAGTTCTTC | . | . | TRBJ2-1 | TRBV12-3/TRBV12-4
CASSPEQGMNTEAFF | TGTGCCAGCAGCCCCGAGCAGGGCATGAACACTGAAGCTTTCTTT | few | . | TRBJ1-1 | TRBV7-9
CATRNRDNDNEQFF | TGTGCCACCAGAAACCGGGACAACGACAATGAGCAGTTCTTC | few | . | TRBJ2-1 | TRBV24-1
CASSQGHGRYEQYF | TGCGCCAGCAGCCAAGGGCACGGTCGCTACGAGCAGTACTTC | few | . | TRBJ2-7 | TRBV4-3
CASSALNTGAGYGYTF | TGTGCCAGCAGCGCCCTAAACACAGGGGCGGGCTATGGCTACACCTTC | few | TRBD1 | TRBJ1-2 | TRBV27
CASSLGPDQSTDTQYF | TGTGCCAGCAGCTTAGGTCCGGACCAGTCAACAGATACGCAGTATTTT | once | . | TRBJ2-3 | TRBV7-2
CASSFLARTYNEQFF | TGTGCCAGCAGCTTTCTAGCGCGGACCTACAATGAGCAGTTCTTC | . | . | TRBJ2-1 | TRBV12-3/TRBV12-4
CAGGGGNTGELFF | TGTGCCGGTGGCGGGGGAAACACCGGGGAGCTGTTTTTT | . | TRBD2 | TRBJ2-2 | TRBV30
CASSVIPGNTGELFF | TGCGCCAGCAGTGTAATACCGGGGAACACCGGGGAGCTGTTTTTT | . | . | TRBJ2-2 | TRBV10-2
CASSQVAGTFFNEQFF | TGTGCCAGCAGCCAAGTGGCAGGGACCTTCTTCAATGAGCAGTTCTTC | . | . | TRBJ2-1 | TRBV4-2
CASSPRLAGEPYEQYF | TGTGCCAGCAGTCCCAGACTAGCGGGGGAACCCTACGAGCAGTACTTC | few | TRBD2 | TRBJ2-7 | TRBV27
CASSATGGATEAFF | TGTGCCAGCAGTGCGACAGGGGGTGCAACTGAAGCTTTCTTT | . | TRBD1 | TRBJ1-1 | TRBV6-1
CASSQDPSDTQYF | TGTGCCAGCAGCCAAGATCCGTCAGATACGCAGTATTTT | few | . | TRBJ2-3 | TRBV4-2
CASSYQRGGRYEQYF | TGTGCCAGCAGTTACCAGCGGGGGGGCCGGTACGAGCAGTACTTC | few | TRBD2 | TRBJ2-7 | TRBV6-2/TRBV6-3
CAISPPGQAYEQYF | TGTGCCATCAGCCCACCCGGACAGGCCTACGAGCAGTACTTC | many | TRBD1 | TRBJ2-7 | TRBV10-3
CSVPGAYGYTF | TGCAGCGTCCCCGGGGCCTATGGCTACACCTTC | . | . | TRBJ1-2 | TRBV29-1
CATSSAPWGTGAYNEQFF | TGTGCCACCAGCAGTGCCCCGTGGGGGACAGGGGCATACAATGAGCAGTTCTTC | many | TRBD1 | TRBJ2-1 | TRBV15
CASSRSEGLDTQYF | TGTGCCAGCAGCCGGTCGGAGGGCTTGGATACGCAGTATTTT | . | . | TRBJ2-3 | TRBV7-8
CASSLVRVGQPQHF | TGTGCCAGCAGCTTGGTCCGGGTAGGTCAGCCCCAGCATTTT | . | . | TRBJ1-5 | TRBV5-5
CASSYRDTGLYEQYF | TGTGCCAGCAGCTACCGGGACACTGGCTTATACGAGCAGTACTTC | few | . | TRBJ2-7 | TRBV12-3/TRBV12-4
CASSFTDADTQYF | TGTGCCAGCAGTTTCACGGACGCAGATACGCAGTATTTT | . | . | TRBJ2-3 | TRBV12-3/TRBV12-4
CASSFRQGVYNEQFF | TGTGCCAGCAGTTTTCGTCAGGGTGTCTACAATGAGCAGTTCTTC | few | . | TRBJ2-1 | TRBV27
CASSATGGKLFF | TGTGCCAGCAGTGCAACGGGGGGAAAACTGTTTTTT | . | . | TRBJ1-4 | TRBV6-1
CASSLEYGTGEETQYF | TGTGCCAGCAGCTTAGAGTATGGGACAGGGGAAGAGACCCAGTACTTC | . | TRBD1 | TRBJ2-5 | TRBV7-8
CASSPFDEQFF | TGTGCCAGCAGTCCTTTTGATGAGCAGTTCTTC | . | . | TRBJ2-1 | TRBV12-3/TRBV12-4
CASSSAGTGKNEQFF | TGTGCCAGCAGTTCCGCCGGGACAGGGAAAAATGAGCAGTTCTTC | . | TRBD1 | TRBJ2-1 | TRBV27
CASSNADYEQYF | TGTGCCAGCAGCAATGCAGACTACGAGCAGTACTTC | . | . | TRBJ2-7 | TRBV11-1
CSARDLGKPSNQPQHF | TGCAGTGCTAGAGATCTCGGCAAGCCTAGCAATCAGCCCCAGCATTTT | . | . | TRBJ1-5 | TRBV20-1
CASRDRGRVQYF | TGCGCCTCCCGGGACAGGGGGCGCGTACAGTACTTC | . | TRBD1 | TRBJ2-7 | TRBV10-2
CASSLLLAGAYNEQFF | TGTGCCAGCAGCTTACTTCTTGCGGGGGCGTACAATGAGCAGTTCTTC | few | . | TRBJ2-1 | TRBV7-9